This T cell receptor (beta chain) was found in a study of T cell responses to AZD1222 COVID-19 vaccine. Study-level results: An increase in Spike-specific TCR breadth and depth was observed after two AZD1222 doses. Donors in the cohort were predominantly white British and more often female, and clonal diversity was possibly underestimated. Across spike, vaccine-associated CD4 TCRs were found, dominant at 160-218 and 743-854. Baseline serology detected seropositivity in only six AZD1222 recipients.

Germline V gene data show CDR1 as MGHRA and CDR2 as YSYEKL. Trimming removed 10 bases from V and 3 bases from J; junction bases left unmatched: 9. CDR3 length: 13 amino acids. Some clones are missing from TCRdb's copy, which holds only in-frame ones; the method was immunoSEQ multiplex PCR. Of 180,000 or so clones listed, 92% were seen once; the top ten hold 1.3%. As concerns this clone: Its antigen is as yet unknown.

The clonotype comes from an adult who received the AZD1222 COVID-19 vaccine. The source material was peripheral blood, sampled 28 days after the second AZD1222 dose. V and J are TRBV4-1 and TRBJ2-7; 7 bases agree with TRBD2. CDR3 DNA sequence: TGCGCCAACCGGCAGACTAGCATCTACGAGCAGTACTTC. Encoded protein: CANRQTSIYEQYF.